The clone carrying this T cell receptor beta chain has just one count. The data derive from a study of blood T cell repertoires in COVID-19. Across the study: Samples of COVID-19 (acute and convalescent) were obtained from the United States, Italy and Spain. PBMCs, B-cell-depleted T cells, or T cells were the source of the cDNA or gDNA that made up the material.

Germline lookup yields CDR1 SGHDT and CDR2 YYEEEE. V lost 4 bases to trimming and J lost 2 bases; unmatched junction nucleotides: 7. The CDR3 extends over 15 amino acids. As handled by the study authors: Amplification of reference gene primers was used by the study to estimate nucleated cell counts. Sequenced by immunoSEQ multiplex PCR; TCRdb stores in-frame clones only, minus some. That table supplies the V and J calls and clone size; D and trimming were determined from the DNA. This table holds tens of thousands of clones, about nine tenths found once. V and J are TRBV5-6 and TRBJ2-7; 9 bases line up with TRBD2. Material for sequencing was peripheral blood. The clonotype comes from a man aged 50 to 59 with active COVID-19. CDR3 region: CASSGVAGDTYEQYF. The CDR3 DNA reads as TGTGCCAGCAGCGGAGTAGCGGGAGATACCTACGAGCAGTACTTC.